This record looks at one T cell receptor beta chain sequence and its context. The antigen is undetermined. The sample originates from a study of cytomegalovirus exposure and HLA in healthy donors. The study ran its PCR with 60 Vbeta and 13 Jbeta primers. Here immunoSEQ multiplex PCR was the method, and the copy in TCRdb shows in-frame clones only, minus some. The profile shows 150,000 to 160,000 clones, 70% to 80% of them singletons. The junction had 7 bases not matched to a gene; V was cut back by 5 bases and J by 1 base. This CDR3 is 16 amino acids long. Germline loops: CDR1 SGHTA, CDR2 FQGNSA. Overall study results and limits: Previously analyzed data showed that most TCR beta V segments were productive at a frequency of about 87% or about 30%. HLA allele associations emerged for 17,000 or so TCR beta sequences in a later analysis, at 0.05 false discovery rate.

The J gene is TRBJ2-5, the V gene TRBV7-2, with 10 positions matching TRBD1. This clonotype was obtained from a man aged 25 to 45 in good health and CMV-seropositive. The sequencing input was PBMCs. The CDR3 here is CASSPRGQGGQETQYF. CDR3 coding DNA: TGTGCCAGCAGCCCTCGTGGACAGGGGGGCCAAGAGACCCAGTACTTC.